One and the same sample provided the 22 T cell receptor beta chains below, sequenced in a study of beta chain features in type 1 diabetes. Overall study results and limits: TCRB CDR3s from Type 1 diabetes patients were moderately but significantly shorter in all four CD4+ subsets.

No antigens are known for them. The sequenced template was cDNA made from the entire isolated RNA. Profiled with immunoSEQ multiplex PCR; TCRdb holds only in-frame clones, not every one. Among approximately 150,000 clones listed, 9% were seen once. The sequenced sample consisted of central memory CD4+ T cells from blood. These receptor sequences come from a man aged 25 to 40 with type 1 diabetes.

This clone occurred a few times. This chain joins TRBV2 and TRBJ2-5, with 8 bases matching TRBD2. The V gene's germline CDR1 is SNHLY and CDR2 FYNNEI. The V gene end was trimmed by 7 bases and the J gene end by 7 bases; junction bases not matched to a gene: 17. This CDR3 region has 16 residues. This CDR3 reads CASKFSLGAGEWTQYF. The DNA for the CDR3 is TGTGCCAGCAAATTCTCTCTCGGAGCGGGGGAGTGGACCCAGTACTTC.

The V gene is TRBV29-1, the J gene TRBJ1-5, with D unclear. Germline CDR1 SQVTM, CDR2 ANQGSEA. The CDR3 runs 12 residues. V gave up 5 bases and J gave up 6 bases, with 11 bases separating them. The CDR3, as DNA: TGCAGCGTTTGCGGGGTGGTTCAGCCCCAGCATTTT. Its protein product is CSVCGVVQPQHF. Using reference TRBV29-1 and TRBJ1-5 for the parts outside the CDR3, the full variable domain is SAVISQKPSRDICQRGTSLTIQCQVDSQVTMMFWYRQQPGQSLTLIATANQGSEATYESGFVIDKFPISRPNLTFSTLTVSNMSPEDSSIYLCSVCGVVQPQHFGDGTRLSIL.

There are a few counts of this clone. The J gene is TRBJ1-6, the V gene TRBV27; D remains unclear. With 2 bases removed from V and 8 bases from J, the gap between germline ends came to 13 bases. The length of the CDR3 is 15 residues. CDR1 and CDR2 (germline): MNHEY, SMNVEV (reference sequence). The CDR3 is CASSLIRAGDSPLHF. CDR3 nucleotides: TGTGCCAGCAGTTTAATCCGCGCGGGAGATTCACCCCTCCACTTT.

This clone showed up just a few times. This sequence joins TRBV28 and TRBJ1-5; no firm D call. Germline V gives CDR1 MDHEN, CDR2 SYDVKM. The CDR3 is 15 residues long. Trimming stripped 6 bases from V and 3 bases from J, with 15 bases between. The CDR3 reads CASSRTLAVNQPQHF. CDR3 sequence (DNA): TGTGCCAGCAGCCGAACCTTAGCGGTCAATCAGCCCCAGCATTTT.

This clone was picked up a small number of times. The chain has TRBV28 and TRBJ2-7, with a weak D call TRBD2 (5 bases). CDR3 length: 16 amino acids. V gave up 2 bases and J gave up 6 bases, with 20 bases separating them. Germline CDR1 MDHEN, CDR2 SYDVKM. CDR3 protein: CASSLPSGVGSGEQYF. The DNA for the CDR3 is TGTGCCAGCAGTTTACCCTCCGGGGTGGGGAGTGGCGAGCAGTACTTC.

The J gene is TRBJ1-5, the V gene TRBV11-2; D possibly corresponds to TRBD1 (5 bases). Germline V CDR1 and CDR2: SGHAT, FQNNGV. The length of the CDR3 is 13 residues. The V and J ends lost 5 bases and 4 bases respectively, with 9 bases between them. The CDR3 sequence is CASSLTENQPQHF. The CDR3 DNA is TGTGCCAGCAGCCTGACAGAGAATCAGCCCCAGCATTTT.

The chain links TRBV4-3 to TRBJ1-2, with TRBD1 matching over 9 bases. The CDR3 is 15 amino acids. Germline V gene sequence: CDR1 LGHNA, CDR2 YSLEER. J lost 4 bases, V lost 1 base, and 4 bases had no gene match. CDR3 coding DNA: TGCGCCAGCAGCCAAGGGACAGGGGAGAGCTATGGCTACACCTTC. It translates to CASSQGTGESYGYTF.

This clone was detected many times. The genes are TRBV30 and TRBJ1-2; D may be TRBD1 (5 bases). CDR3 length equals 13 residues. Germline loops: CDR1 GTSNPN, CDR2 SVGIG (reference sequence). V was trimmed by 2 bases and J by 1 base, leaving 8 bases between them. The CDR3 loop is CAWSKDSNYGYTF. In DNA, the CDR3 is TGTGCCTGGAGTAAAGACAGTAACTATGGCTACACCTTC.

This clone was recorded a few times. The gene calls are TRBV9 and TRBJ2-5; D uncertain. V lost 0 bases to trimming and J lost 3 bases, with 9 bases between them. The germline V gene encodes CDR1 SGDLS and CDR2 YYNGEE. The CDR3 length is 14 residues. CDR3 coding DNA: TGTGCCAGCAGCGTAGGTCATCAGGAAGAGACCCAGTACTTC. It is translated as CASSVGHQEETQYF.

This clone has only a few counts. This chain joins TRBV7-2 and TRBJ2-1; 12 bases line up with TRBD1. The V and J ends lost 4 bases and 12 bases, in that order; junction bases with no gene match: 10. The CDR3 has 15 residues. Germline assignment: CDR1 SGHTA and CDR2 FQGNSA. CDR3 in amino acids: CASSSNRDRGRGQFF. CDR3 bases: TGTGCCAGCAGCTCAAATCGGGACAGGGGGCGGGGGCAGTTCTTC.

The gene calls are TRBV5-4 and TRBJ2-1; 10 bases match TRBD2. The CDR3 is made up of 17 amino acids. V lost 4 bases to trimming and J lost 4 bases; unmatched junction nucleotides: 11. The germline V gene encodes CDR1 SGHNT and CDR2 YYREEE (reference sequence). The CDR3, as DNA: TGTGCCAGCAGCCAAGTAGGAGCGGGGGGGCCTTACAATGAGCAGTTCTTC. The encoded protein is CASSQVGAGGPYNEQFF. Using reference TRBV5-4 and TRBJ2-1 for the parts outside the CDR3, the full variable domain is ETGVTQSPTHLIKTRGQQVTLRCSSQSGHNTVSWYQQALGQGPQFIFQYYREEENGRGNFPPRFSGLQFPNYSSELNVNALELDDSALYLCASSQVGAGGPYNEQFFGPGTRLTVL.

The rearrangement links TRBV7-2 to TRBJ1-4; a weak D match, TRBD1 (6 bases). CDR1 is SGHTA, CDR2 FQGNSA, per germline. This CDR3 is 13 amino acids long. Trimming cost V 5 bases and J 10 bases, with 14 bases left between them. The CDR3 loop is CASSRGLGGKLFF. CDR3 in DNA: TGTGCCAGCAGCAGAGGGCTAGGGGGAAAACTGTTTTTT.

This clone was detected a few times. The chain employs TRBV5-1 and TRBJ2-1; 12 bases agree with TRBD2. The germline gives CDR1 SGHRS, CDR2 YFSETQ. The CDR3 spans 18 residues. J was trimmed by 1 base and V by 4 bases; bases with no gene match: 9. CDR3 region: CASSPRASGGESYNEQFF. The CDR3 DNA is TGCGCCAGCAGCCCCAGGGCTAGCGGGGGGGAGTCCTACAATGAGCAGTTCTTC.

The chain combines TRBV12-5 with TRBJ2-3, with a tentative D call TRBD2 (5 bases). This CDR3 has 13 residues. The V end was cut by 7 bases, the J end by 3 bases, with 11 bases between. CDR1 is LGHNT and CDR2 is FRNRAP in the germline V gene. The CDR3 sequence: CASVKSGTDTQYF. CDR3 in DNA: TGTGCTAGTGTTAAGAGCGGAACAGATACGCAGTATTTT.

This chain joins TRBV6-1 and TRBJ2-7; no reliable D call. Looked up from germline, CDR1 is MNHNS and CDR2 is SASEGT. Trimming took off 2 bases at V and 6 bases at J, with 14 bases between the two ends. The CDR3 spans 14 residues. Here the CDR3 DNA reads TGTGCCAGCAGTGAAACAAGGAGATCAGCCGAGCAGTACTTC. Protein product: CASSETRRSAEQYF.

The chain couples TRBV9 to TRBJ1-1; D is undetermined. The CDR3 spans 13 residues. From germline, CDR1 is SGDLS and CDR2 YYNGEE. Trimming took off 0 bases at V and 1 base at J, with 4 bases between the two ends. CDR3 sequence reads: CASSVDQNTEAFF. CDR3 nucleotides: TGTGCCAGCAGCGTAGATCAGAACACTGAAGCTTTCTTT.

For the CDR3, the DNA is TGTGCCTGGGGGAGGACTGAAGCTTTCTTT. This codes for CAWGRTEAFF. The rearrangement uses TRBV30 and TRBJ1-1; no clear D gene. Germline CDR1 is GTSNPN and CDR2 is SVGIG (reference sequence). V shed 5 bases and J shed 5 bases, with 6 bases lying between them. The CDR3 consists of 10 residues.

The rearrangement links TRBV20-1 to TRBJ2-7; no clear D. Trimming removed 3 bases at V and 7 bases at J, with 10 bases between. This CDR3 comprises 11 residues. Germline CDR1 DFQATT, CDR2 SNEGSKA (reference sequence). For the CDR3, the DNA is TGCAGTGCTAGCACCCTCGGGGAGCAGTACTTC. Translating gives CSASTLGEQYF.

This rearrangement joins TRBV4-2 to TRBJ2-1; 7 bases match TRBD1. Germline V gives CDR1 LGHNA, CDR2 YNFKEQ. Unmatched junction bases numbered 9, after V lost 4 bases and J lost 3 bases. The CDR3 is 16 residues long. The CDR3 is CASSRFRDRLYNEQFF. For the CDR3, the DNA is TGTGCCAGCAGCCGTTTCCGGGACAGACTCTACAATGAGCAGTTCTTC.

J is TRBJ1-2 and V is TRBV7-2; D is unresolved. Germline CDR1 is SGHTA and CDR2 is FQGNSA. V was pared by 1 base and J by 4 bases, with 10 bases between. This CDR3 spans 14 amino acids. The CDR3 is CASSLEWPGYGYTF. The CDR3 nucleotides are TGTGCCAGCAGCTTAGAATGGCCAGGCTATGGCTACACCTTC.

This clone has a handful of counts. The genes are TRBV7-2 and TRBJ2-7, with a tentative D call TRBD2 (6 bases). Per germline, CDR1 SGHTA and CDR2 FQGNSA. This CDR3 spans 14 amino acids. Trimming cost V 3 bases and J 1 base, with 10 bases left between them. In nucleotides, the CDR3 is TGTGCCAGCAGCTTGCACCGGGAGTCCTACGAGCAGTACTTC. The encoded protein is CASSLHRESYEQYF.

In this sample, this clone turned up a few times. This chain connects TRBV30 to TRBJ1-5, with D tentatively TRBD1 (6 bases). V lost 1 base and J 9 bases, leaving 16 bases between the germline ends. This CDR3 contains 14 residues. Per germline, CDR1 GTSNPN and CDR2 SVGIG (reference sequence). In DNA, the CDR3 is TGTGCCTGGAGTGAGGGACACGCATTTGCGCCCCAGCATTTT. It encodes CAWSEGHAFAPQHF.